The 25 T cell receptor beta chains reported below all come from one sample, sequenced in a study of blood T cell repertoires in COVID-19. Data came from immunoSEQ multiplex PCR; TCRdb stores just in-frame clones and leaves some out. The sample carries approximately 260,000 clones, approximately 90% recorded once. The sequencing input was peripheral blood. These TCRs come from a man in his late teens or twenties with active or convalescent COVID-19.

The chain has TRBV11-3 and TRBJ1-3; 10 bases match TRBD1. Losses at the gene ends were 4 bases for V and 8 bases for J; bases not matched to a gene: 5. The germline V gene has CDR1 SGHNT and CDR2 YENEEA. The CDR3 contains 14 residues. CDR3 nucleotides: TGTGCCAGCAGCTCGCGACAGGGGGCCGACACCATATATTTT. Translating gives CASSSRQGADTIYF.

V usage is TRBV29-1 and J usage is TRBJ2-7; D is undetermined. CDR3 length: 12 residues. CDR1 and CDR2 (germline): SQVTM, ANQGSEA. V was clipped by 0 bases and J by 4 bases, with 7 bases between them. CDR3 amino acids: CSVEDPGYEQYF. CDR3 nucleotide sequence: TGCAGCGTTGAAGATCCCGGGTACGAGCAGTACTTC.

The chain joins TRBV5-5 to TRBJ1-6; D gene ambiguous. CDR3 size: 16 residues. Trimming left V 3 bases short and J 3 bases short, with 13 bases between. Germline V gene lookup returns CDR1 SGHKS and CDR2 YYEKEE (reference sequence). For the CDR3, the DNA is TGTGCCAGCAGCTACCGCCGGGATATCTATAATTCACCCCTCCACTTT. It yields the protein CASSYRRDIYNSPLHF.

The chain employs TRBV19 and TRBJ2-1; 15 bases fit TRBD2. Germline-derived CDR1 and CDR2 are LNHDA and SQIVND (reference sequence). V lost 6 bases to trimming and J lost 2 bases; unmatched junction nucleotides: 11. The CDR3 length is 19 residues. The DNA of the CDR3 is TGTGCCAGTAGACTAGCCGGGACTAGCGGGAGGATCCCCTACAATGAGCAGTTCTTC. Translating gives CASRLAGTSGRIPYNEQFF.

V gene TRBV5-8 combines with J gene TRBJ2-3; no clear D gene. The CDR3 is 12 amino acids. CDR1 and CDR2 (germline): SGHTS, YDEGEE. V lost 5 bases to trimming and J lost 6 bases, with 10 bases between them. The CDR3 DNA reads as TGTGCCAGCAGGCGCGCCACGGATACGCAGTATTTT. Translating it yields CASRRATDTQYF.

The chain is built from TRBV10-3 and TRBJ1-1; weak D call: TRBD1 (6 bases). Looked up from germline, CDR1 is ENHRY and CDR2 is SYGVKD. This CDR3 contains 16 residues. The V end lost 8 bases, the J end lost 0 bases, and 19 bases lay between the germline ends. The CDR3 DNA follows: TGTGCCATCGGTCCCCCGGGGGGCGACATGAACACTGAAGCTTTCTTT. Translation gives CAIGPPGGDMNTEAFF.

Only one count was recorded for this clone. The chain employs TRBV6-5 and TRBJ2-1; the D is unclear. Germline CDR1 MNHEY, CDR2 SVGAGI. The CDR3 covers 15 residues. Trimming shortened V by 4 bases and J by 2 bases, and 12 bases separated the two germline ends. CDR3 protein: CASSSPDMPYNEQFF. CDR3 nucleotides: TGTGCCAGCAGTTCCCCTGACATGCCCTACAATGAGCAGTTCTTC.

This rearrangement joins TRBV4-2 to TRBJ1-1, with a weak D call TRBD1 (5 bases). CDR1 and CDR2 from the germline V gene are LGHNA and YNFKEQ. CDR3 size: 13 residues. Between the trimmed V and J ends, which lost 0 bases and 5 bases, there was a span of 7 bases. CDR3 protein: CASSQERTTEAFF. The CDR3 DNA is TGTGCCAGCAGCCAAGAGCGGACAACTGAAGCTTTCTTT.

CDR3 sequence (DNA): TGTGCCAGCAGCTTAATCTCGGGACTCCCTAGTGTAGGGGAAAACATTCAGTACTTC. The encoded protein is CASSLISGLPSVGENIQYF. J is TRBJ2-4 and V is TRBV7-2, with a possible D match to TRBD2 (6 bases). This CDR3 has 19 amino acids. Trimming removed 2 bases at V and 5 bases at J, with 25 bases between. Germline lookup yields CDR1 SGHTA and CDR2 FQGNSA. Variable domain in full (rest from reference TRBV7-2 and TRBJ2-4): GAGVSQSPSNKVTEKGKDVELRCDPISGHTALYWYRQSLGQGLEFLIYFQGNSAPDKSGLPSDRFSAERTGGSVSTLTIQRTQQEDSAVYLCASSLISGLPSVGENIQYFGAGTRLSVL.

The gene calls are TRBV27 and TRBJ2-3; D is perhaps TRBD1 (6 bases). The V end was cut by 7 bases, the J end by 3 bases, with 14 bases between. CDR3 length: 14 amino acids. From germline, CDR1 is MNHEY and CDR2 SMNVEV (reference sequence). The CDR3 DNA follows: TGTGCCAGCACAAGACCGGGACAAACAGATACGCAGTATTTT. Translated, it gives CASTRPGQTDTQYF.

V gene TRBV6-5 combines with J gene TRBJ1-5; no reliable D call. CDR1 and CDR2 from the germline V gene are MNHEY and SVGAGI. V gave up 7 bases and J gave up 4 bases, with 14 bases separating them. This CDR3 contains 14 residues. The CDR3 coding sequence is TGTGCCAGCACCTCGCGACATTCTAATCAGCCCCAGCATTTT. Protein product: CASTSRHSNQPQHF.

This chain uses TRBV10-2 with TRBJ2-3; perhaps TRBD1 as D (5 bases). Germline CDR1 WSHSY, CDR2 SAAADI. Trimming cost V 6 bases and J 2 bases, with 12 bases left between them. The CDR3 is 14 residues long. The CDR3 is CASRKTDTTDTQYF. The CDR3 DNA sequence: TGCGCCAGCAGAAAGACAGACACCACAGATACGCAGTATTTT.

CDR3 DNA sequence: TGTGCCAGTAGTCAGAGCACAGATACGCAGTATTTT. Its protein product is CASSQSTDTQYF. The genes are TRBV19 and TRBJ2-3; D call uncertain. V dropped 5 bases and J dropped 0 bases, with 3 bases sitting between them. This CDR3 is built from 12 residues. Looked up from germline, CDR1 is LNHDA and CDR2 is SQIVND (reference sequence).

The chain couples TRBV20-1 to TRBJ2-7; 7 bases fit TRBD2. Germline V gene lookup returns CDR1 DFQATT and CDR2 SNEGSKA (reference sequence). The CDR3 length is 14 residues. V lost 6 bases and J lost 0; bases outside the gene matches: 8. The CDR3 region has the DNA TGCAGTGCAAGTCTAGCGGACCCCTCCTACGAGCAGTACTTC. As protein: CSASLADPSYEQYF.

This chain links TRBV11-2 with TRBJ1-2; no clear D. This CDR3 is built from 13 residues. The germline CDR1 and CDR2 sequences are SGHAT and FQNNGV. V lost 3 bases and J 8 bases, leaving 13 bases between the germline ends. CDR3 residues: CASSFGGLRGYTF. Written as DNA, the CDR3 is TGTGCCAGCAGCTTTGGCGGTCTCCGGGGCTACACCTTC.

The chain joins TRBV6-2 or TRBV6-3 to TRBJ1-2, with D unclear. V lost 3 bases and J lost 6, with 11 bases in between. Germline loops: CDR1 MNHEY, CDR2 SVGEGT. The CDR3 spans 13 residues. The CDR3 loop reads CASSYGRGHGYTF. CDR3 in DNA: TGTGCCAGCAGTTATGGGAGAGGCCATGGCTACACCTTC.

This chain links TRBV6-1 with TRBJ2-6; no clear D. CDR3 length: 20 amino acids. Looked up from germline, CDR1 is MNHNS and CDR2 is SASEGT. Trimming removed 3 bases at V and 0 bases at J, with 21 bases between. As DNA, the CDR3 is TGTGCCAGCAGTGACCCTCCACGCACAGAGACCTCCTCTGGGGCCAACGTCCTGACTTTC. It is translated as CASSDPPRTETSSGANVLTF.

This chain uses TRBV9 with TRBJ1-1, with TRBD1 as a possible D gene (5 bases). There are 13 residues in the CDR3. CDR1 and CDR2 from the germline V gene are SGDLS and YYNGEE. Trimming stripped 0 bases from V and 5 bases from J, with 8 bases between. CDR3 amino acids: CASSVARGTEAFF. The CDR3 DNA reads TGTGCCAGCAGCGTAGCTAGGGGAACTGAAGCTTTCTTT.

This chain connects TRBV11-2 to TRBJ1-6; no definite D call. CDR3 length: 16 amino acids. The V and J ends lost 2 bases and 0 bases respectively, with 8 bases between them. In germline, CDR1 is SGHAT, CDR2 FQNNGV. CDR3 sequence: CASSLTPSSYNSPLHF. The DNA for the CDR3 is TGTGCCAGCAGCTTAACCCCGAGCTCCTATAATTCACCCCTCCACTTT.

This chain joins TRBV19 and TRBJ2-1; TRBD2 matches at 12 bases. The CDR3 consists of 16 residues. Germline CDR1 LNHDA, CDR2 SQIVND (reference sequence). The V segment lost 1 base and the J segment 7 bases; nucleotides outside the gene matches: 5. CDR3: CASSIVSSGRVNEQFF. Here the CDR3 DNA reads TGTGCCAGTAGTATAGTTTCTAGCGGGAGGGTGAATGAGCAGTTCTTC.

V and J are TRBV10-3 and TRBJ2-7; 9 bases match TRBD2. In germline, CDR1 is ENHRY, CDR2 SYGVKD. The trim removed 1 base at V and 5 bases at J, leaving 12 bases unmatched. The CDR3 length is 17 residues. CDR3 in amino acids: CAISEFGPGLAFHEQYF. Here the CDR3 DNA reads TGTGCCATCAGTGAGTTTGGCCCGGGACTAGCCTTTCACGAGCAGTACTTC.

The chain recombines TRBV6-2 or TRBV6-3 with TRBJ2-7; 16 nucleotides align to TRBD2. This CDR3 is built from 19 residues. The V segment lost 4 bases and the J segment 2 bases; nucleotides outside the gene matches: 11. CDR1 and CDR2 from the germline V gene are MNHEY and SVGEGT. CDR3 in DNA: TGTGCCAGCAGTTCGCACCCCGGGACTAGCGGGAGGGTAGCCTACGAGCAGTACTTC. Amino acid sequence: CASSSHPGTSGRVAYEQYF.

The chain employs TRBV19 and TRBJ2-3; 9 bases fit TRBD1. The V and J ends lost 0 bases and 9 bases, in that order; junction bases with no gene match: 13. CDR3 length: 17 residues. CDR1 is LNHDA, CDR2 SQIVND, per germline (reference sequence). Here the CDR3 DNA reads TGTGCCAGTAGTATAGACCCCAGGACAGGGGAAAAAGGCACGCAGTATTTT. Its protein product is CASSIDPRTGEKGTQYF.

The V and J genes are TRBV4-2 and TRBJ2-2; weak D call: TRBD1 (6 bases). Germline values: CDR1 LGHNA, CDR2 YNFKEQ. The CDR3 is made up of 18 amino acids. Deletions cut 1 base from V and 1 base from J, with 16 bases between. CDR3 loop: CASSQVNADRLNTGELFF. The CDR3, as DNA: TGTGCCAGCAGCCAAGTTAATGCGGACAGACTGAACACCGGGGAGCTGTTTTTT.

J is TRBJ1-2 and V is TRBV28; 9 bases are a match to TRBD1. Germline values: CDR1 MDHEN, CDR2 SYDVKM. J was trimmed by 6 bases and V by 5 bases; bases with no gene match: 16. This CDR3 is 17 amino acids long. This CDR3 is CASSAPGQGKRYDGYTF. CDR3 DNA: TGTGCCAGCAGTGCACCGGGACAGGGTAAACGGTATGATGGCTACACCTTC.